This T cell receptor (beta chain) was captured by sequencing in a study of T cells in Graves' hyperthyroidism and ophthalmopathy. Study-wide context: Peripheral blood was secured at the point of initial diagnosis, before any treatment.

With 2 bases clipped from V and 6 bases from J, the junction kept 3 bases outside the gene matches. CDR1 is MNHEY and CDR2 is SVGAGI in the germline V gene. The CDR3 has 14 residues. Overall study results and limits: Most thyroid clonotypes expanded above 0.001 were also detected in blood.

About this clonotype itself: The antigen is undetermined.

Uncontrolled infection, other autoimmune disease, pregnancy or lactation led to exclusion. Orbital computed tomography and thyroid ultrasound, together with serum TRAb and thyroxine and clinical symptoms, were used for diagnoses. Amplified regions were TCR beta CDR3 sequences from RNA transcripts. During a first-round RT-PCR of the TCR CDR3, the HTBI primer set was used. TCRdb passed the multiplex PCR reads through MiXCR, listing each CDR3 protein once. This table has about 700,000 distinct CDR3 sequences, around 15% appearing once. The rearrangement joins TRBV6-5 to TRBJ2-2, with 7 bases lining up with TRBD1. Sequences were obtained from blood. The sequence derives from a woman aged 18-30 years with Graves' hyperthyroidism. DNA of the CDR3: TGTGCCAGCAGTTACATCCAGGGGGCCGGGGAGCTGTTTTTT. The encoded protein is CASSYIQGAGELFF.